A selection of T cell receptor beta chains follows, all from one sample in a study of T-cell memory formation after mild COVID-19. TCRdb passed the 5' RACE reads through MiXCR, listing each CDR3 protein once. The data show tens of thousands of distinct CDR3 sequences, with 11% to 15% seen just once and roughly 33% held by the top ten. The sample consisted of PBMCs or a T cell subset sorted from them (not recorded which). These receptors all come from an adult woman who had mild COVID-19 (a few samples of this study predate the infection). Cell type and time point are not known. The CDR3 runs from the conserved cysteine through the conserved F or W. Not every row has a clone size; where given, it reads once, few, many or a size class.

TRBV6-5	TRBJ2-1	.	CASSYSTSGNEQFF
TRBV3-1	TRBJ2-3	few	CASSQDWAGPSGRDTQYF
TRBV4-3	TRBJ2-7	few	CASSQAGLAGVYEQYF
TRBV5-5	TRBJ2-7	.	CASSLSEEQYF
TRBV7-9	TRBJ2-3	.	CASSTGTSGGDTQYF
TRBV19	TRBJ1-1	few	CASSISPMNTEAFF
TRBV6-5	TRBJ2-1	many	CASRRTSGRAHNEQFF
TRBV20-1	TRBJ2-7	few	CSARATSSSYEQYF
TRBV11-2	TRBJ1-4	.	CASSSQVDYEKLFF
TRBV24-1	TRBJ1-5	.	CATSDFTWTGPQHF
TRBV19	TRBJ2-3	.	CASSQQDRGLTDTQYF
TRBV20-1	TRBJ2-1	.	CSAGAPTRPNNEQFF
TRBV7-9	TRBJ2-7	.	CASSPGPLEQYF
TRBV5-1	TRBJ2-1	.	CASSSAGSSYNEQFF
TRBV12-3/TRBV12-4	TRBJ2-2	few	CASSLESYSTPGELFF
TRBV16	TRBJ2-7	.	CASSQSGREQYF
TRBV7-8	TRBJ2-7	.	CASSLVSDSGRGHEQYF
TRBV9	TRBJ1-6	.	CASSVTGALNSPLHF
TRBV4-2	TRBJ2-1	.	CASSQGGGSDYNEQFF
TRBV15	TRBJ1-1	.	CATSSSTRTEAFF
TRBV5-1	TRBJ2-2	.	CASSLVGTDYTGELFF
TRBV4-3	TRBJ2-3	few	CASSQTRTLTDTQYF
TRBV4-1	TRBJ2-7	few	CASSQEWASGYEQYF
TRBV20-1	TRBJ2-1	.	CSARLKPGQTLAGSYNEQFF
TRBV14	TRBJ2-6	.	CASSHWDVFSGANVLTF
TRBV4-2	TRBJ2-7	.	CASSPGTGGGYEQYF
TRBV6-1	TRBJ2-2	.	CASSSPVSYTGDTGELFF
TRBV5-1	TRBJ2-7	few	CASSLERNTYEQYF
TRBV9	TRBJ2-1	.	CASSARSGDEQFF
TRBV7-3	TRBJ2-1	few	CASSLVAGTLAEQFF
TRBV20-1	TRBJ2-7	.	CSARDTAGDYEQYF
TRBV13	TRBJ2-7	few	CASSLNREFEQYF
TRBV3-1	TRBJ2-3	few	CASLGNAAGRTDTQYF
TRBV7-2	TRBJ2-2	.	CASTIRTGYTGELFF
TRBV7-9	TRBJ2-3	.	CASSSSGGIGSDTQYF
TRBV15	TRBJ1-2	.	CATSRDFYRDGGSYGYTF
TRBV7-6	TRBJ2-7	.	CASSLEAGYEQYF
TRBV27	TRBJ2-7	few	CASSLVPTYEQYF
TRBV12-5	TRBJ2-7	.	CASGLWGEGFEQYF
TRBV10-3	TRBJ2-1	few	CAISVEGLAGQSSYNEQFF
TRBV27	TRBJ2-1	few	CASSFETSGFNEQFF
TRBV5-4	TRBJ1-1	.	CASSYGWTEAFF
TRBV7-9	TRBJ2-6	.	CASSSVHGAGANVLTF
TRBV29-1	TRBJ2-2	.	CSVEPLSGGVNTGELFF
TRBV5-6	TRBJ2-1	few	CASSWGGDEQFF
TRBV12-3/TRBV12-4	TRBJ1-5	.	CASSLVPNQPQHF
TRBV11-2	TRBJ2-1	.	CASSFYFSGDNEQFF
TRBV29-1	TRBJ1-2	few	CSVEDPDRSLYGYTF
TRBV7-2	TRBJ2-7	.	CASSLSNYEQYF
TRBV29-1	TRBJ2-5	few	CSVEPDNEETQYF